This T cell receptor beta chain derives from a study of T cells after yellow fever vaccination. About the study: Fractions of limited cellularity were prepared by means of SMART-Seq v4 Ultra Low Input. Whole-study results and caveats: Re-detected after boosting: most primary clones, 96% of CD4 and 88% of CD8. Relatively few clonotypes were ones that appeared in both CD4 and CD8 compartments.

The V end was cut by 5 bases, the J end by 4 bases, with 11 bases between. In germline, CDR1 is DFQATT, CDR2 SNEGSKA (reference sequence). The CDR3 contains 12 residues. This clonotype was found many times. The antigen is unknown. The TCR cDNA carried a universal primer site and UMIs from 5'RACE template switching. TCRdb independently ran MiXCR on the 5' RACE reads; one entry per CDR3 protein. The table has a few hundred thousand distinct CDR3 sequences, around 3.6% seen once; the top ten hold about a quarter. This sequence was found in a man younger than 30 who received the YFV17D yellow fever vaccine. The sample was PBMCs, taken on the day of the yellow fever booster vaccination. The chain uses TRBV20-1 and TRBJ1-1, with no clear D. DNA for the CDR3: TGCAGTGCTCCACCGGGCCCCACTGAAGCTTTCTTT. Residues: CSAPPGPTEAFF.